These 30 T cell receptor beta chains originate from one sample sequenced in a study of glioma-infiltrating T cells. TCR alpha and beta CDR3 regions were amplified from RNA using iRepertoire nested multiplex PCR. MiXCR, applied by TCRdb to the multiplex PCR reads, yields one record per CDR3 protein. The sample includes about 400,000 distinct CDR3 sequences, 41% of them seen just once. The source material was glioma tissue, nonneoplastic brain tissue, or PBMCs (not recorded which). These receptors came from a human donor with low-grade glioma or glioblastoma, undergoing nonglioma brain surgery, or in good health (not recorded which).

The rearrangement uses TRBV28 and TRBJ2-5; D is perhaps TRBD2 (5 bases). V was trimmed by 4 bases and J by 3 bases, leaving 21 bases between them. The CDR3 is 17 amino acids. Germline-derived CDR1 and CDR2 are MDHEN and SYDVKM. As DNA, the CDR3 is TGTGCCAGCAGTTATTCCTGGCGGCTCCCAGCGGAAGAGACCCAGTACTTC. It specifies CASSYSWRLPAEETQYF.

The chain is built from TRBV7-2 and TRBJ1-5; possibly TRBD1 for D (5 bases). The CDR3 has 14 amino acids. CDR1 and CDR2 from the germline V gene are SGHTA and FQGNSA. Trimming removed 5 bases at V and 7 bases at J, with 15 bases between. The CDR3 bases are TGTGCCAGCAGCGCCAGGGAAGGTAGGCAGCCCCAGCATTTT. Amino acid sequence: CASSAREGRQPQHF.

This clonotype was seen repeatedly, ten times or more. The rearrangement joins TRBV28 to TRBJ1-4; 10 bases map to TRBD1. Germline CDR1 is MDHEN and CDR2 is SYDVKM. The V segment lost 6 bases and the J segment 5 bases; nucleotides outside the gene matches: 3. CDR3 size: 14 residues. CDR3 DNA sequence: TGTGCCAGCAGCTCGGGACAGGGGAATGAAAAACTGTTTTTT. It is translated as CASSSGQGNEKLFF.

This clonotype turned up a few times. This CDR3 reads CATSDRRGTGQETQYF. Here the CDR3 DNA reads TGTGCCACCAGTGATCGGCGCGGCACAGGACAAGAGACCCAGTACTTC. This chain joins TRBV24-1 and TRBJ2-5, with a tentative D call TRBD1 (5 bases). This CDR3 has 16 residues. V lost 3 bases to trimming and J lost 2 bases, with 15 bases between them. Germline-derived CDR1 and CDR2 are KGHDR and SFDVKD.

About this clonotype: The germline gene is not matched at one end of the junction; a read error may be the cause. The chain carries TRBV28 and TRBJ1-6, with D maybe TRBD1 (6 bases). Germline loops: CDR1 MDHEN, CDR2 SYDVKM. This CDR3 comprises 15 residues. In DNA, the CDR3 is TGTGCCGGCAGTTACTTTCCAGGGGTTAATTCACCCCTCCACTTT. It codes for CAGSYFPGVNSPLHF. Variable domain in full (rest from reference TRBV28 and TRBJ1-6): DVKVTQSSRYLVKRTGEKVFLECVQDMDHENMFWYRQDPGLGLRLIYFSYDVKMKEKGDIPEGYSVSREKKERFSLILESASTNQTSMYLCAGSYFPGVNSPLHFGNGTRLTVT.

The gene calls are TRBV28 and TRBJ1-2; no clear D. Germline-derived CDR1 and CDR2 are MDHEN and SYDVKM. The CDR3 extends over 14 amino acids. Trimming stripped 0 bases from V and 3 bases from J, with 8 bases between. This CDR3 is CASSLWEAYYGYTF. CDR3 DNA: TGTGCCAGCAGTTTATGGGAGGCTTACTATGGCTACACCTTC.

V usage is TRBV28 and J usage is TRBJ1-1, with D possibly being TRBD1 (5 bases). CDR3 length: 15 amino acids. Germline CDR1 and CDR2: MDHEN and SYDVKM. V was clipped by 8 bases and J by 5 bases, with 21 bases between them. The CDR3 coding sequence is TGTGCCAGCCTCGAGGGAGGGGCCCAGGGAACTGAAGCTTTCTTT. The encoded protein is CASLEGGAQGTEAFF.

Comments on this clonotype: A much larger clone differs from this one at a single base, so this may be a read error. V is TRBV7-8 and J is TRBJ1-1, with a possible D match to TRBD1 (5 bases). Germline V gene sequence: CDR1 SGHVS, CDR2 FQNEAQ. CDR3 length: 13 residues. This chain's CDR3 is CASSSRGNSEAFF. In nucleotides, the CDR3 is TGTGCCAGCAGCTCCCGGGGGAACTCTGAAGCTTTCTTT.

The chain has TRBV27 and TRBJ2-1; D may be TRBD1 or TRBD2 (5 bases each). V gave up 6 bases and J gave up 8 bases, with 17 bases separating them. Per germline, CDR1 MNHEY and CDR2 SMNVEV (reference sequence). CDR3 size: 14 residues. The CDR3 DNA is TGTGCCAGCAGGGGGGTGGCGGCGTCCTATGAGCAGTTCTTC. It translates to CASRGVAASYEQFF.

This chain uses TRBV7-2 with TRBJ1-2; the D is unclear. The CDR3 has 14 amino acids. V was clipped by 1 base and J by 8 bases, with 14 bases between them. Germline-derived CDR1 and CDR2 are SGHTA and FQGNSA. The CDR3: CASSLVGLRIGYTF. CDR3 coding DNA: TGTGCCAGCAGCTTAGTAGGGCTTCGGATCGGCTACACCTTC.

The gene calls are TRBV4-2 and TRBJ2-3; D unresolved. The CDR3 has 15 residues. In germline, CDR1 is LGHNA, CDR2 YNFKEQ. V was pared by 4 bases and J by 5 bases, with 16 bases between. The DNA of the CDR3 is TGTGCCAGCAGCCTCGAGCGTGCAGAGGAAGATACGCAGTATTTT. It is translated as CASSLERAEEDTQYF.

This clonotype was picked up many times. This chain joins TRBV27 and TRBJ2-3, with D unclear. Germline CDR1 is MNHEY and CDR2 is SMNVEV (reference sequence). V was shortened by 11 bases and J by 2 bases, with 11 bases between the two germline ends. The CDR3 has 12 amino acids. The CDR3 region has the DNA TGTGCCCCTGCCCCATACACAGATACGCAGTATTTT. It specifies CAPAPYTDTQYF.

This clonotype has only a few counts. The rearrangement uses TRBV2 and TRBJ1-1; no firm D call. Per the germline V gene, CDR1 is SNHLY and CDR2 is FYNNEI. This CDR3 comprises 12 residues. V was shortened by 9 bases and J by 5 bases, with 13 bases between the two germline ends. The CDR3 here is CASLGGRTEAFF. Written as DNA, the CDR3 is TGTGCCAGTCTCGGAGGGAGAACTGAAGCTTTCTTT.

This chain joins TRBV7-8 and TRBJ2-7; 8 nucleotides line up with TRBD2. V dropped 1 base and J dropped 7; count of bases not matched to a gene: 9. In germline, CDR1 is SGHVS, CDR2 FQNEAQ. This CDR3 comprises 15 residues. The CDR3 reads CASSLELAGITEQYF. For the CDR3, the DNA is TGTGCCAGCAGCTTAGAGTTAGCGGGAATTACAGAGCAGTACTTC.

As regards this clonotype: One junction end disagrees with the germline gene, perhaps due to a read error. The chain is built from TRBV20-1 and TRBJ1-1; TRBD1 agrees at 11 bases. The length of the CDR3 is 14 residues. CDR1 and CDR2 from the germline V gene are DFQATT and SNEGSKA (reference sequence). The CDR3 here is CSARGTGGSTKAFF. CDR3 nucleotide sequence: TGCAGTGCTAGGGGGACAGGGGGAAGCACTAAAGCTTTCTTT.

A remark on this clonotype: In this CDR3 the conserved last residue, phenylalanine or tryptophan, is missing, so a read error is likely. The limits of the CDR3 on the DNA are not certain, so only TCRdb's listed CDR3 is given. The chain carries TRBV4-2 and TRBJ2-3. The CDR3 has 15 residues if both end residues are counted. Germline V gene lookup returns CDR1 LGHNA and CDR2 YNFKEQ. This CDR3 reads CASSPESATVETQYL.

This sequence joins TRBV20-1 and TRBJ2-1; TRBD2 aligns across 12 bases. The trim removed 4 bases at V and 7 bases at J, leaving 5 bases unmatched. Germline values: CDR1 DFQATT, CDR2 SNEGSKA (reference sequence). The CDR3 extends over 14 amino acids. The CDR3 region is CSATRTSGINEQFF. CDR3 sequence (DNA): TGCAGTGCTACGCGGACTAGCGGGATTAATGAGCAGTTCTTC.

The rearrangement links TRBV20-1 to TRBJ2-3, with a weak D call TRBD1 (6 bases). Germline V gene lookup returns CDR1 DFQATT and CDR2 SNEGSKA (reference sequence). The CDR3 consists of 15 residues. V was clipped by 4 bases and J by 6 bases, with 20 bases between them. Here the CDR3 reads CSATSGTWGPDTQYF. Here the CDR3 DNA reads TGCAGTGCTACCTCCGGGACATGGGGACCGGATACGCAGTATTTT.

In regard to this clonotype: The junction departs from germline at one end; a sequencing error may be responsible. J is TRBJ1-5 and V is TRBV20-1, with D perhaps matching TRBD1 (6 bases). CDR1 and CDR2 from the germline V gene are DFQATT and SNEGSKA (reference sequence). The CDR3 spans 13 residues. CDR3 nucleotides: TGCAGTGCGCCGGGGGGCAGCTATCAGACCCAGCATTTT. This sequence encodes CSAPGGSYQTQHF.

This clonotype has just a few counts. CDR3 DNA: TGCAGTGCTCTAGGGCCGGGGAACTATGGCTACACCTTC. Protein: CSALGPGNYGYTF. The rearrangement uses TRBV20-1 and TRBJ1-2; the D is unclear. The CDR3 covers 13 residues. V lost 5 bases, J lost 2 bases, and 12 bases lay in between. The germline gives CDR1 DFQATT, CDR2 SNEGSKA (reference sequence).

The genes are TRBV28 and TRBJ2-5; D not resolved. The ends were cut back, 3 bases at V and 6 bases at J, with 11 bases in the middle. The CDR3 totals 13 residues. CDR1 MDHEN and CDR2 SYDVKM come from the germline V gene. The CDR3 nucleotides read TGTGCCAGCAGTTTTACGGACCTCAAGACCCAGTACTTC. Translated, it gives CASSFTDLKTQYF.

CDR3: CASGGTGNYGYTF. CDR3 coding DNA: TGTGCCAGCGGCGGGACAGGGAACTATGGCTACACCTTC. The chain employs TRBV7-2 and TRBJ1-2; the match to TRBD1 covers 9 bases. The CDR3 is 13 residues long. The V gene end was trimmed by 8 bases and the J gene end by 2 bases; junction bases not matched to a gene: 3. Germline V lookup: CDR1 SGHTA, CDR2 FQGNSA.

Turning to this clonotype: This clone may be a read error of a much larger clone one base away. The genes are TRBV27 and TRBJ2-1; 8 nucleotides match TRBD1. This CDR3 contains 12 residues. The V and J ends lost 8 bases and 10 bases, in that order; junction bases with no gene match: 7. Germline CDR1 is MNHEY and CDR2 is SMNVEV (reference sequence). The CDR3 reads CASATGVDEQFF. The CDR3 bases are TGTGCCAGCGCGACAGGGGTGGACGAGCAGTTCTTC.

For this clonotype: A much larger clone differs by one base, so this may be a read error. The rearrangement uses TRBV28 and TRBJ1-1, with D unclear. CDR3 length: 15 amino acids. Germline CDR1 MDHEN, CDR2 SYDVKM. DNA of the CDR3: TGTGCCACCAGTCCGCCGGAAACAATGAACACTGAAGCTTTCTTT. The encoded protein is CATSPPETMNTEAFF.

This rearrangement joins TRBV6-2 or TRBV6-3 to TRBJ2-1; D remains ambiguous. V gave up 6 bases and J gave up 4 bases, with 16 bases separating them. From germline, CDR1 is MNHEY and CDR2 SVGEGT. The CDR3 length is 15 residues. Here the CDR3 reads CASSPDIFPYNEQFF. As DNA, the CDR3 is TGTGCCAGCAGCCCCGACATTTTCCCTTACAATGAGCAGTTCTTC.

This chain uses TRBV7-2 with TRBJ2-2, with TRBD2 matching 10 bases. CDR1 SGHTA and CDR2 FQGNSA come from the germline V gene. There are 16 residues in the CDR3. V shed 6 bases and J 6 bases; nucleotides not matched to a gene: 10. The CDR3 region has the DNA TGTGCCAGCAGGGCTCGTAGCGGGAGGAGCTCCGGGGAGCTGTTTTTT. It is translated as CASRARSGRSSGELFF.

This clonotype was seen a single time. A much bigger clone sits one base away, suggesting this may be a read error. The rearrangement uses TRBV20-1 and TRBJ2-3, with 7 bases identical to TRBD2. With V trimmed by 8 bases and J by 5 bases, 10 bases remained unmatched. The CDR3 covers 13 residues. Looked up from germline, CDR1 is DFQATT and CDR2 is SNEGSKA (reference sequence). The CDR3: CSSSGMMGDTQYF. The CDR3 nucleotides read TGCAGTTCCAGCGGGATGATGGGAGATACGCAGTATTTT.

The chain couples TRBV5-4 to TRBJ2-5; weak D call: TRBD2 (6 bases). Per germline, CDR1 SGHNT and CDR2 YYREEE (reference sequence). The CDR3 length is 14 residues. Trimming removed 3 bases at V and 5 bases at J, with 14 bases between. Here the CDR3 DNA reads TGTGCCAGCAGCTCCGCCGGAGGGACGGAGACCCAGTACTTC. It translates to CASSSAGGTETQYF.

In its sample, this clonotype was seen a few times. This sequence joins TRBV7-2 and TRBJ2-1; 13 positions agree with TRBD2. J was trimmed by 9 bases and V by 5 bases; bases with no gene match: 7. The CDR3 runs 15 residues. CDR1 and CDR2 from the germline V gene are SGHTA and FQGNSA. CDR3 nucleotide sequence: TGTGCCAGCAGCGTAACTAGCGGGAGGGCCACTGAGCAGTTCTTC. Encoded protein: CASSVTSGRATEQFF.

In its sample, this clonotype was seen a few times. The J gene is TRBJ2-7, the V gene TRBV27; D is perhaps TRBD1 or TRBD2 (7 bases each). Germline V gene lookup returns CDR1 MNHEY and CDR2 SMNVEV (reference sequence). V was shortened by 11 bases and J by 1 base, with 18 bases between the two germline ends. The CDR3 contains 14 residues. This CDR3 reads CAPGEGADSYEQYF. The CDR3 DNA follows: TGTGCCCCGGGGGAGGGGGCCGATTCCTACGAGCAGTACTTC.